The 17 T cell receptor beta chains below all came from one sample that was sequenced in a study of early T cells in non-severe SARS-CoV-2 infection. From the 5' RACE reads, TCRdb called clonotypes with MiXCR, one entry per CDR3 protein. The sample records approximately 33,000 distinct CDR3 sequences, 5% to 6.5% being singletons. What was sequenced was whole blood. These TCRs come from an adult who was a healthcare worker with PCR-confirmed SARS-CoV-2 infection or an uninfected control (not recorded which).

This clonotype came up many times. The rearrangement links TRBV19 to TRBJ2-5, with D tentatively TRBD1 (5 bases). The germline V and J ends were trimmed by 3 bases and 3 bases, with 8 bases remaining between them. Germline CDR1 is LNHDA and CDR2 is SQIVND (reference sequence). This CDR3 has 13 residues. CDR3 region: CASSIDSEETQYF. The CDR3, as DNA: TGTGCCAGTAGTATCGACAGCGAAGAGACCCAGTACTTC.

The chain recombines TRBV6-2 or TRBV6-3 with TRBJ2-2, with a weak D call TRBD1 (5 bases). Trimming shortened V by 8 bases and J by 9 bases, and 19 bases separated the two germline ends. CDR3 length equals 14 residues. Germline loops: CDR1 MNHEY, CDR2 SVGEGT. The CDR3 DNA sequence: TGTGCCAGCCGCGATCCTGACCACAGGTGGGAGCTGTTTTTT. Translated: CASRDPDHRWELFF.

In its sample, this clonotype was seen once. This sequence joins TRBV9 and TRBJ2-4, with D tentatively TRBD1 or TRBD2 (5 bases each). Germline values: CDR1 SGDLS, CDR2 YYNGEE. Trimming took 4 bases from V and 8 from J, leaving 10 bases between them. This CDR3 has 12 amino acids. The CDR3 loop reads CASSPRGDIQYF. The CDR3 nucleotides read TGTGCCAGCAGCCCGAGAGGGGACATTCAGTACTTC.

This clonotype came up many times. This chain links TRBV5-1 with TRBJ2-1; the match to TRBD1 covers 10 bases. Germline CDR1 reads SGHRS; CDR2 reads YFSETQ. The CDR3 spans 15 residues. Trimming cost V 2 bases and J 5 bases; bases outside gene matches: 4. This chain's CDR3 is CASSFRQGANNEQFF. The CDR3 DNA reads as TGCGCCAGCAGCTTCCGACAGGGGGCCAACAATGAGCAGTTCTTC.

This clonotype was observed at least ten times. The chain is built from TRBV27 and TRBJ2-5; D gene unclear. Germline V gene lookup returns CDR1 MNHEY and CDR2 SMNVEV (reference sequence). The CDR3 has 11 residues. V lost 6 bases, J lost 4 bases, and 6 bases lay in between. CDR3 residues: CASRKGETQYF. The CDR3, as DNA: TGTGCCAGCAGGAAGGGAGAGACCCAGTACTTC.

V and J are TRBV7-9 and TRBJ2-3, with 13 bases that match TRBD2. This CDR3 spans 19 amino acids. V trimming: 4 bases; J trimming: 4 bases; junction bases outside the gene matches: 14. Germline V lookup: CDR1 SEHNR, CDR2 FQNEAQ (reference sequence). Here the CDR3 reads CASSSTGGLAGLGADTQYF. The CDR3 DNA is TGTGCCAGCAGCTCAACGGGGGGACTAGCGGGGCTTGGAGCAGATACGCAGTATTTT.

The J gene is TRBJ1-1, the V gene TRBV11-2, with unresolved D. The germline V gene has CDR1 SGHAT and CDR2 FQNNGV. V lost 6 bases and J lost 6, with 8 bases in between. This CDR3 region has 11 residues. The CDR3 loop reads CASSEYAEAFF. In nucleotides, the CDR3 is TGTGCCAGCAGTGAATACGCTGAAGCTTTCTTT. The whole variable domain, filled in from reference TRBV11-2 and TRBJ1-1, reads EAGVAQSPRYKIIEKRQSVAFWCNPISGHATLYWYQQILGQGPKLLIQFQNNGVVDDSQLPKDRFSAERLKGVDSTLKIQPAKLEDSAVYLCASSEYAEAFFGQGTRLTVV.

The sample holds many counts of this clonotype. The CDR3 loop is CASSRGTSHEQYF. The CDR3 nucleotides are TGTGCCAGCAGCCGGGGTACCAGCCACGAGCAGTACTTC. The gene calls are TRBV2 and TRBJ2-7, with D possibly TRBD2 on 5 matching bases. Germline V gene data show CDR1 as SNHLY and CDR2 as FYNNEI. This CDR3 spans 13 amino acids. V was cut by 6 bases and J by 5 bases, with 14 bases left in between. The entire variable domain, with the rest obtained from reference TRBV2 and TRBJ2-7, is as follows: EPEVTQTPSHQVTQMGQEVILRCVPISNHLYFYWYRQILGQKVEFLVSFYNNEISEKSEIFDDQFSVERPDGSNFTLKIRSTKLEDSAMYFCASSRGTSHEQYFGPGTRLTVT.

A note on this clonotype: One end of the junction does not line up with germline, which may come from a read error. CDR3 residues: CASSPPGQGWHTICF. The CDR3 bases are TGTGCCAGCTCACCACCGGGACAGGGTTGGCACACCATATGTTTT. The chain couples TRBV18 to TRBJ1-3, with 9 bases fitting TRBD1. Per germline, CDR1 KGHSH and CDR2 LQKENI. The CDR3 length is 15 residues.

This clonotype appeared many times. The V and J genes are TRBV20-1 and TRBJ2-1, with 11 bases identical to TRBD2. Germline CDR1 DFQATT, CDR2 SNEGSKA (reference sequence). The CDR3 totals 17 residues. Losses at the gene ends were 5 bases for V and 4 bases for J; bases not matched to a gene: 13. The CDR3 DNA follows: TGCAGTGCTCGAGCGGCTAGCGGGAGGCAACTTTACAATGAGCAGTTCTTC. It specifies CSARAASGRQLYNEQFF.

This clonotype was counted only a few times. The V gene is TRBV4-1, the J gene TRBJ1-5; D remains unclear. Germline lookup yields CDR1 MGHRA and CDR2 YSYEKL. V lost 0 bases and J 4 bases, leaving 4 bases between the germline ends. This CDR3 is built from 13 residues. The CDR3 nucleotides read TGCGCCAGCAGCCAAGAACAGAATCAGCCCCAGCATTTT. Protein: CASSQEQNQPQHF.

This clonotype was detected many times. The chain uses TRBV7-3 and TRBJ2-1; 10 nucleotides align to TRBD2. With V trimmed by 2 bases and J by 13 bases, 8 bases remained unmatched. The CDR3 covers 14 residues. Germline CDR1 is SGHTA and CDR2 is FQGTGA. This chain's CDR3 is CASSLFPSGGAQFF. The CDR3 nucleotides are TGTGCCAGCAGCTTATTCCCCAGCGGGGGGGCCCAGTTCTTC.

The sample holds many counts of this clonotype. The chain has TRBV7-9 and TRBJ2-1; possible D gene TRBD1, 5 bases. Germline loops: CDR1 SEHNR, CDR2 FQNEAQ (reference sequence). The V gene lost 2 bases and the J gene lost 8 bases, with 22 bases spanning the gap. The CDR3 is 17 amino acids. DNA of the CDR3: TGTGCCAGCAGCTTACCGACCGGCAGGGTTAGTGGCGATGAGCAGTTCTTC. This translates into CASSLPTGRVSGDEQFF.

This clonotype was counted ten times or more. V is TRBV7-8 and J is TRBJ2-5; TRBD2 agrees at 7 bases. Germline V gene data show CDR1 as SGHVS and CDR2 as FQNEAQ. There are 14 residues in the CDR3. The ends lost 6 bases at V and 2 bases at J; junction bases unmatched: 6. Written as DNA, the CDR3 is TGTGCCAGCAGGTCCTGGGGGGGACAAGAGACCCAGTACTTC. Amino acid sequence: CASRSWGGQETQYF.

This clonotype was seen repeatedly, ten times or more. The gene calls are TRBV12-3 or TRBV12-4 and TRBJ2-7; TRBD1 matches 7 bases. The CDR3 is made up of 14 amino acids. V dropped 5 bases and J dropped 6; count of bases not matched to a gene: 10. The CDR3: CASSKTGIEGEQYF. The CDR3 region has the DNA TGTGCCAGCAGTAAGACAGGGATTGAGGGCGAGCAGTACTTC.

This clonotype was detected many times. As DNA, the CDR3 is TGCAGCGTTTTGACTAGTGGCACAGATACGCAGTATTTT. Its protein product is CSVLTSGTDTQYF. This rearrangement joins TRBV29-1 to TRBJ2-3; tentatively, D is TRBD2 (6 bases). This CDR3 contains 13 residues. The V end lost 5 bases, the J end lost 1 base, and 10 bases lay between the germline ends. The germline V gene has CDR1 SQVTM and CDR2 ANQGSEA.

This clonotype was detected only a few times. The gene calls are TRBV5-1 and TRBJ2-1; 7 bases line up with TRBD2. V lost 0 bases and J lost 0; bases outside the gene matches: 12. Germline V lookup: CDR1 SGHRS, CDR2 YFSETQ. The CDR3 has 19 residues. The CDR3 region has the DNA TGCGCCAGCAGCTTGGGCCCCCCGGGACGGACTAGCTCCTACAATGAGCAGTTCTTC. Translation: CASSLGPPGRTSSYNEQFF. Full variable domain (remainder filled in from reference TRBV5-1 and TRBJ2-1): KAGVTQTPRYLIKTRGQQVTLSCSPISGHRSVSWYQQTPGQGLQFLFEYFSETQRNKGNFPGRFSGRQFSNSRSEMNVSTLELGDSALYLCASSLGPPGRTSSYNEQFFGPGTRLTVL.